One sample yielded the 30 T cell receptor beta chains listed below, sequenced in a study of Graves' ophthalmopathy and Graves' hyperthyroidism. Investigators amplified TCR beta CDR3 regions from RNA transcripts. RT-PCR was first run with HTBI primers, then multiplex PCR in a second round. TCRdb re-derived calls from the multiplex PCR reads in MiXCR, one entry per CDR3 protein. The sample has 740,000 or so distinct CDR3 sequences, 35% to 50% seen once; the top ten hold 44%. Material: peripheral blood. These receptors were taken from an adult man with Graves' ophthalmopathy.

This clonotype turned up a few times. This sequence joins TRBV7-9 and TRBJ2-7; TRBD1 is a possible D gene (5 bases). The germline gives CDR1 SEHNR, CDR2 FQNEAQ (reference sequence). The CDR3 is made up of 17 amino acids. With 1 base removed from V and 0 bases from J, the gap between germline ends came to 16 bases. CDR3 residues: CASSLDSWGDYSYEQYF. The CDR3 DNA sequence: TGTGCCAGCAGCTTAGACTCGTGGGGCGATTACTCCTACGAGCAGTACTTC.

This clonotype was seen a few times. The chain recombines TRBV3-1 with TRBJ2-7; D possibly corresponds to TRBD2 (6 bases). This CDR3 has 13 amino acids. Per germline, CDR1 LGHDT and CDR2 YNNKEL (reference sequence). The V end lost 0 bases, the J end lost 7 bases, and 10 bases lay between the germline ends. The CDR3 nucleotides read TGTGCCAGCAGCCAAGATCATGGGGGGGAGCAGTACTTC. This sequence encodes CASSQDHGGEQYF.

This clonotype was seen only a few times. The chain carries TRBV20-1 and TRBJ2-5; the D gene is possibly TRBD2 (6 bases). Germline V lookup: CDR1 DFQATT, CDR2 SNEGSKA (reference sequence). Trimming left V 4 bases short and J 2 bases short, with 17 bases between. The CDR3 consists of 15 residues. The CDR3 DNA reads TGCAGTGCTACCCGCGACGGGGGAGTTCAAGAGACCCAGTACTTC. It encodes CSATRDGGVQETQYF.

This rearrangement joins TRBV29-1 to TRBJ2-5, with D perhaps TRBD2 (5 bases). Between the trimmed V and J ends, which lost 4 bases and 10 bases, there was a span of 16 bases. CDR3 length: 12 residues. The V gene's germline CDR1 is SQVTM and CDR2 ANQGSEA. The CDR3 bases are TGCAGCGTTGCCCCCGGGATCATGGACCAGTACTTC. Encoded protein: CSVAPGIMDQYF.

CDR3 region: CSAYPGGSNQPQHF. The CDR3 DNA follows: TGCAGTGCTTATCCAGGGGGTTCAAATCAGCCCCAGCATTTT. The chain links TRBV20-1 to TRBJ1-5, with 7 bases identical to TRBD1. This CDR3 is built from 14 residues. Germline CDR1 reads DFQATT; CDR2 reads SNEGSKA (reference sequence). The junction had 8 bases not matched to a gene; V was cut back by 5 bases and J by 4 bases.

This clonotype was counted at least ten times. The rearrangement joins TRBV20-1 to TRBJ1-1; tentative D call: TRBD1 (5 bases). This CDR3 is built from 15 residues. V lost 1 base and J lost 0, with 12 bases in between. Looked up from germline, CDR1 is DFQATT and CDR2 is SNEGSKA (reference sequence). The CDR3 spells CSARAGTGMNTEAFF. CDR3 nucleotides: TGCAGTGCTAGAGCCGGGACGGGAATGAACACTGAAGCTTTCTTT.

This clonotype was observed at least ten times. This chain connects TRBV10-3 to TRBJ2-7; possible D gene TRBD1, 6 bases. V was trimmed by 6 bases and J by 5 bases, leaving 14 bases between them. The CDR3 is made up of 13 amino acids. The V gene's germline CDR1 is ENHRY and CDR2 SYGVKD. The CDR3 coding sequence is TGTGCCATCAGAACAGGGACATCCGACGAGCAGTACTTC. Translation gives CAIRTGTSDEQYF.

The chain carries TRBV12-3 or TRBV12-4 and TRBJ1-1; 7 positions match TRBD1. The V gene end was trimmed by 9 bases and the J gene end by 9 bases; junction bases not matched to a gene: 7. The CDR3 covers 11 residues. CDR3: CARGTAPKAFF. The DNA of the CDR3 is TGTGCCAGGGGGACAGCACCCAAAGCTTTCTTT.

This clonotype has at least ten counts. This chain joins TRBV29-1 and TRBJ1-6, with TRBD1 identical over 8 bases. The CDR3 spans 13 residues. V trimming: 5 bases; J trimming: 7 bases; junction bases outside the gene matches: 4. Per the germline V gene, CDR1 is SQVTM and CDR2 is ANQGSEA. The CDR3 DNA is TGCAGCGTTAGCCGGGACAGGAATTCACCCCTCCACTTT. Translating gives CSVSRDRNSPLHF.

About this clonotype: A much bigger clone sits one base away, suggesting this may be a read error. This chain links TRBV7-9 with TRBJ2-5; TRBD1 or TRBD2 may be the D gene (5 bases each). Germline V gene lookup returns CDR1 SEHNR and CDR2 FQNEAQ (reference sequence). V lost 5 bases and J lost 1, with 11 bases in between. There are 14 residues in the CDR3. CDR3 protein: CASSGTAIQETQYF. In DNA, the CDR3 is TGTGCCAGCAGCGGGACGGCGATCCAAGAGACCCAGTACTTC.

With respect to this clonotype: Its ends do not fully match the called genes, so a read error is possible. The CDR3, as DNA: TGTGCCAGCAGCTTAGGCCCAGGCGGGAGGGTATATCGTGTCTCCTTC. It yields the protein CASSLGPGGRVYRVSF. This chain connects TRBV7-3 to TRBJ1-2; D is uncertain. Looked up from germline, CDR1 is SGHTA and CDR2 is FQGTGA. The CDR3 spans 16 residues.

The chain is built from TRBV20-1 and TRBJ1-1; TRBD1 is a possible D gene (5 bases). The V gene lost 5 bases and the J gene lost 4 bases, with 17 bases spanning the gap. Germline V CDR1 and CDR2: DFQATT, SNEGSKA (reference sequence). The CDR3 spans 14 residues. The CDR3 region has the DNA TGCAGTGCTTCATCGACAGATGGGGTCACTGAAGCTTTCTTT. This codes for CSASSTDGVTEAFF.

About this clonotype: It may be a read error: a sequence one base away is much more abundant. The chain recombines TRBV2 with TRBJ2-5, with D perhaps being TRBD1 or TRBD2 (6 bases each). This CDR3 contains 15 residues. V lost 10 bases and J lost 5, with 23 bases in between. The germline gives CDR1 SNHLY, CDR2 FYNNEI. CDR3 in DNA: TGTGCCACCAATGATTTGGCTCAGGGGAGGGAGACCCAGTACTTC. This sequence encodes CATNDLAQGRETQYF.

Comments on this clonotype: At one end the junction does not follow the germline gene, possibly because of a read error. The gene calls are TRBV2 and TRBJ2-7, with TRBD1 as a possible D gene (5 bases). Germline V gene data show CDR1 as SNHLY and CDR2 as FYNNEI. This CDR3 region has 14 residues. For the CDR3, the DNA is TGTGCCAGCAGAAAGGACAAGGGTTCCTACGGGCAGTACTTC. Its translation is CASRKDKGSYGQYF.

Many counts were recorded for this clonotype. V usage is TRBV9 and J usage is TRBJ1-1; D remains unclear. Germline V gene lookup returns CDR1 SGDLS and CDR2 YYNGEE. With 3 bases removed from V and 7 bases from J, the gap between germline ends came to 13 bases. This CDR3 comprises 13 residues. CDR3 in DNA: TGTGCCAGCAGCGCACCCCCGGCCCTTGAAGCTTTCTTT. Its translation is CASSAPPALEAFF.

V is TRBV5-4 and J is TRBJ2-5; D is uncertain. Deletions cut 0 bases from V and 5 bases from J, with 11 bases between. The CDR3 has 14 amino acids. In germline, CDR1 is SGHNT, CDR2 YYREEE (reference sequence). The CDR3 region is CASSLGSPWETQYF. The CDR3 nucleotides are TGTGCCAGCAGCTTGGGATCCCCCTGGGAGACCCAGTACTTC.

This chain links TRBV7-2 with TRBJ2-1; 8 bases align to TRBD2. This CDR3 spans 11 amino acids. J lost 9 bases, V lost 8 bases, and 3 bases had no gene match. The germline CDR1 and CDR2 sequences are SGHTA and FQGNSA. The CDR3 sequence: CASAGGGEQFF. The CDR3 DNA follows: TGTGCCAGCGCGGGGGGCGGTGAGCAGTTCTTC.

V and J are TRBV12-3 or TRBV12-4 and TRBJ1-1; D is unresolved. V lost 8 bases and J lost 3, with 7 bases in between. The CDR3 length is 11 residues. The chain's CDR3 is CASLTHTEAFF. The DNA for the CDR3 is TGTGCCAGCCTCACTCACACTGAAGCTTTCTTT.

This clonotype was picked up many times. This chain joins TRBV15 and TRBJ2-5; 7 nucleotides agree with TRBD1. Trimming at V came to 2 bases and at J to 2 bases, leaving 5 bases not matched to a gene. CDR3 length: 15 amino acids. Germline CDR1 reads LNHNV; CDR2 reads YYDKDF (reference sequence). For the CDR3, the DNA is TGTGCCACCAGCAGATTCTGGACAGGTCAAGAGACCCAGTACTTC. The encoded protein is CATSRFWTGQETQYF.

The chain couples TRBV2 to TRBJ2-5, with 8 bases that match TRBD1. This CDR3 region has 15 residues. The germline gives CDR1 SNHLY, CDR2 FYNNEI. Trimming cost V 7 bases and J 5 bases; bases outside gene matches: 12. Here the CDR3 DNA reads TGTGCCAGCACTTTAGGACAGGGTTTGGGGGAGACCCAGTACTTC. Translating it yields CASTLGQGLGETQYF.

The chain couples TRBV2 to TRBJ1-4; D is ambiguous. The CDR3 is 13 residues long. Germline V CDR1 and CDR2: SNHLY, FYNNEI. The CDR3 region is CVNNGGGNEKLFF. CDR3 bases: TGTGTCAACAATGGCGGAGGGAATGAAAAACTGTTTTTT.

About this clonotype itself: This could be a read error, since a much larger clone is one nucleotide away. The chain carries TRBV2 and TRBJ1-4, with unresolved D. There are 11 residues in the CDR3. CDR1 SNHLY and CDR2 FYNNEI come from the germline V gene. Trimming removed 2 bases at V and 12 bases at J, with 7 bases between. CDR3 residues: CASSEYFELFF. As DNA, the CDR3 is TGTGCCAGCAGTGAATATTTCGAACTGTTTTTT.

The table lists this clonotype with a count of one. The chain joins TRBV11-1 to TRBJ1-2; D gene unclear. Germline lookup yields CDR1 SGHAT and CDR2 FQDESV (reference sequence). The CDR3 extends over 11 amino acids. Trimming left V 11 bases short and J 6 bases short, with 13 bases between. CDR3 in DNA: TGTGCCGAACAGCGTTGGCATGGCTACACCTTC. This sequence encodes CAEQRWHGYTF.

The CDR3 spells CASSDGQNEQPQHF. CDR3 nucleotide sequence: TGTGCCAGCAGTGACGGACAGAACGAACAGCCCCAGCATTTT. The chain is built from TRBV25-1 and TRBJ1-5, with D maybe TRBD1 (6 bases). This CDR3 has 14 residues. The V end was cut by 3 bases, the J end by 7 bases, with 13 bases between. The germline V gene encodes CDR1 MGHDK and CDR2 SYGVNS. Full variable domain (outside the CDR3, taken from reference TRBV25-1 and TRBJ1-5): EADIYQTPRYLVIGTGKKITLECSQTMGHDKMYWYQQDPGMELHLIHYSYGVNSTEKGDLSSESTVSRIRTEHFPLTLESARPSHTSQYLCASSDGQNEQPQHFGDGTRLSIL.

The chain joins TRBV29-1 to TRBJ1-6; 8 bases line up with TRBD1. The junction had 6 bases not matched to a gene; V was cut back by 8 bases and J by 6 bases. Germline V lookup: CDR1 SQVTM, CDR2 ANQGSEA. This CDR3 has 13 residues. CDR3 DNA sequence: TGCAGCCCCCGGGACAGGACTAATTCACCCCTCCACTTT. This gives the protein CSPRDRTNSPLHF.

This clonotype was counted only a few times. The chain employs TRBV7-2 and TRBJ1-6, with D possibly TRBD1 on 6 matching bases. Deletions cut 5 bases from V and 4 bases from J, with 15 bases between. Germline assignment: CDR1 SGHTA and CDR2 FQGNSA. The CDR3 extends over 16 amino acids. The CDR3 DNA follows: TGTGCCAGCAGCCCGCGACAGGCTCAATATAATTCACCCCTCCACTTT. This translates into CASSPRQAQYNSPLHF.

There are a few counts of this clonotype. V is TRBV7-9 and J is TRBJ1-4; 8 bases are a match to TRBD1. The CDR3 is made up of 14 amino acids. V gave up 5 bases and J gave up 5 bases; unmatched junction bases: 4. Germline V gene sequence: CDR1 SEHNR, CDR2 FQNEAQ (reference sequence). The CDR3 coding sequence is TGTGCCAGCAGCCCCACAGGGGGAAATGAAAAACTGTTTTTT. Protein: CASSPTGGNEKLFF. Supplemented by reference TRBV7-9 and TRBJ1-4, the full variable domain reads DTGVSQNPRHKITKRGQNVTFRCDPISEHNRLYWYRQTLGQGPEFLTYFQNEAQLEKSRLLSDRFSAERPKGSFSTLEIQRTEQGDSAMYLCASSPTGGNEKLFFGSGTQLSVL.

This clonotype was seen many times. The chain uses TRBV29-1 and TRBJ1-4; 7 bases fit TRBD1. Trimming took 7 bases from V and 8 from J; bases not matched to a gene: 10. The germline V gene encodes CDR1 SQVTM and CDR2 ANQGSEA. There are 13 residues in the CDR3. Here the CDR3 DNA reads TGCAGCGGGAAGACAGGGAACGACGAAAAACTGTTTTTT. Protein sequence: CSGKTGNDEKLFF. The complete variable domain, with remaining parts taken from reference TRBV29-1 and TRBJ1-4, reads SAVISQKPSRDICQRGTSLTIQCQVDSQVTMMFWYRQQPGQSLTLIATANQGSEATYESGFVIDKFPISRPNLTFSTLTVSNMSPEDSSIYLCSGKTGNDEKLFFGSGTQLSVL.

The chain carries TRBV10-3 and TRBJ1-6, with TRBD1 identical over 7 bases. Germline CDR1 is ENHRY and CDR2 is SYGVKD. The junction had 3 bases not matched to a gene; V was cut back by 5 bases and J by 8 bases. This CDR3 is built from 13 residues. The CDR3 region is CAISQQGHSPLHF. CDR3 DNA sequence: TGTGCCATCAGTCAACAGGGGCATTCACCCCTCCACTTT.

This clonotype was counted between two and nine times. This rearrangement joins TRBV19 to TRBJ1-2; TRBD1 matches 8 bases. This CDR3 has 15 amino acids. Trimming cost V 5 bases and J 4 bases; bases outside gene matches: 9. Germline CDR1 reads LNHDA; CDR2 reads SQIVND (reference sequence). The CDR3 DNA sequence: TGTGCCAGTAGTCCCAAACCGGACAGGGTCTATGGCTACACCTTC. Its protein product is CASSPKPDRVYGYTF.